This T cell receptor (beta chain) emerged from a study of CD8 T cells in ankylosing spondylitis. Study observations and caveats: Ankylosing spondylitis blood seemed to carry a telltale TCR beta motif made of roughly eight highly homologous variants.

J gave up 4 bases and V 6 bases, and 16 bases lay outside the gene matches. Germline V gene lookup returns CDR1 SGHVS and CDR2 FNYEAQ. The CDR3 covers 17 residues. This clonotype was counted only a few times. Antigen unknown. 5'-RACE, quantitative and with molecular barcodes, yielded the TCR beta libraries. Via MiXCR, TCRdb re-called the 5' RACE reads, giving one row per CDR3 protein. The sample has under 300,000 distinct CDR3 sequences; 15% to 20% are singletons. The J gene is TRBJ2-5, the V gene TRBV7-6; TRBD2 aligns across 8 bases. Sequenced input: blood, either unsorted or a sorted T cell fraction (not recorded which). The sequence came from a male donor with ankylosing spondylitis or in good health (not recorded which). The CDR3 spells CASRPGLAGRTSETQYF. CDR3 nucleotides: TGTGCCAGCAGACCGGGGCTAGCGGGTCGGACTTCAGAGACCCAGTACTTC.